This TCR beta chain was sequenced for a study of multiple sclerosis patients with progressive multifocal leukoencephalopathy. Time point reported: time of PML onset. T3 refers to blood collected at the onset of PML. The repertoire was sequenced with immunoSEQ multiplex PCR; TCRdb's copy has only in-frame clones and lacks some. Of roughly 32,000 clones listed, roughly 87% were seen once; the top ten hold 3.2%. J was trimmed by 6 bases and V by 5 bases; bases with no gene match: 10. The CDR3 is 16 amino acids. In germline, CDR1 is LNHDA, CDR2 SQIVND (reference sequence). The source is a human donor with progressive multifocal leukoencephalopathy. This sequence joins TRBV19 and TRBJ2-3; 11 bases line up with TRBD2. The source material was PBMCs, sampled from a patient treated with natalizumab. The CDR3 spells CASSVMGLAAPDTQYF. The CDR3 DNA reads TGTGCCAGTAGTGTCATGGGACTAGCGGCTCCGGATACGCAGTATTTT.